This T cell receptor beta chain emerged from a study of somatic mutations in cytotoxic T cells in rheumatoid arthritis. Points on this clone: Its antigen remains unknown.

Data came from immunoSEQ multiplex PCR; TCRdb stores just in-frame clones and leaves some out. The top ten hold roughly 3.8% of the sample, which has about 23,000 clones, approximately 80% seen once. This CDR3 region has 14 residues. V gave up 4 bases and J gave up 5 bases; unmatched junction bases: 2. Germline values: CDR1 LNHNV, CDR2 YYDKDF (reference sequence). Whole-study results and caveats: TRBV07 showed slight underrepresentation in rheumatoid arthritis patients, unadjusted for multiple comparisons. The largest CD8+ clone made up over 20% of CD8+ cells in about an eighth of the roughly 60 patients. Unlike healthy controls, rheumatoid arthritis patients had CD8+ clonality that increased with age.

The V gene is TRBV15, the J gene TRBJ2-1; the match to TRBD1 covers 10 bases. Sequencing was performed on CD8+ T cells sorted from blood. This TCR came from an adult with rheumatoid arthritis. Here the CDR3 reads CATSKGTGDNEQFF. In DNA, the CDR3 is TGTGCCACCAGCAAAGGGACAGGGGACAATGAGCAGTTCTTC.